This is a list of T cell receptor beta chains from one sample in a study of T cell responses to AZD1222 COVID-19 vaccine. Profiled with immunoSEQ multiplex PCR; TCRdb holds only in-frame clones, not every one. The repertoire holds over 85,000 clones, 88% seen once, with 1.5% to 2% in the top ten. Sample: peripheral blood, taken on day 0 of AZD1222 vaccination. These receptors all stem from an adult in good health. The CDR3 runs from the conserved cysteine through the conserved F or W. D genes are given only for firm matches. Clone size is given for some rows only: seen once, a few or many times, or a class if the clone is expanded.

TRBJ2-1 TRBD1 . 15 TRBV6-5 CASSYTDRGYNEQFF TGTGCCAGCAGTTACACGGACAGGGGCTACAATGAGCAGTTCTTC
TRBJ2-4 . . 16 TRBV30 CAWSSGVRGAKNIQYF TGTGCCTGGAGTTCAGGGGTCCGGGGGGCCAAAAACATTCAGTACTTC
TRBJ2-1 TRBD1 . 15 TRBV7-7 CASSQGTGVGNEQFF TGTGCCAGCAGCCAAGGGACAGGGGTTGGGAATGAGCAGTTCTTC
TRBJ1-4 . . 15 TRBV3-1/TRBV3-2 CASSLRGDVVKKLFF TGTGCCAGCAGCCTTAGAGGGGATGTCGTGAAAAAACTGTTTTTT
TRBJ2-5 . few 14 TRBV5-6 CASSHLAGSRTQYF TGTGCCAGCAGCCACCTAGCCGGTAGTCGGACCCAGTACTTC
TRBJ2-1 . . 14 TRBV10-3 CAISEEGKVNEQFF TGTGCCATCAGTGAGGAAGGGAAGGTCAATGAGCAGTTCTTC
TRBJ2-7 TRBD2 . 15 TRBV27 CASKGRAGGAYEQYF TGTGCCTCCAAAGGTAGGGCGGGAGGGGCCTACGAGCAGTACTTC
TRBJ1-1 . . 16 TRBV9 CASSPPSLRGNTEAFF TGTGCCAGCAGCCCTCCCTCGCTCAGGGGAAACACTGAAGCTTTCTTT
TRBJ2-5 TRBD1 . 14 TRBV6-4 CASSQDRESETQYF TGTGCCAGCAGCCAGGACAGGGAATCGGAGACCCAGTACTTC
TRBJ2-1 . . 13 TRBV10-3 CAIRRDGANEQFF TGTGCCATCAGGCGGGACGGAGCGAATGAGCAGTTCTTC
TRBJ2-7 . . 14 TRBV19 CASSKTGLIYEQYF TGTGCCAGTAGTAAAACGGGACTGATCTACGAGCAGTACTTC
TRBJ1-2 TRBD1 . 17 TRBV18 CASSPGQESGSNYGYTF TGTGCCAGCTCACCGGGACAGGAAAGTGGTTCTAACTATGGCTACACCTTC
TRBJ1-1 . . 14 TRBV18 CASSPGGARDEAFF TGTGCCAGCTCACCAGGGGGGGCGAGGGATGAAGCTTTCTTT
TRBJ2-7 . . 13 TRBV18 CASSPWDGYEQYF TGTGCCAGCTCACCTTGGGACGGCTACGAGCAGTACTTC
TRBJ1-5 . . 15 TRBV4-1 CASSQRAGVSQPQHF TGCGCCAGCAGCCAGAGGGCAGGGGTTAGTCAGCCCCAGCATTTT
TRBJ1-4 . . 13 TRBV19 CASKFHRNEKLFF TGTGCCAGTAAATTTCATCGTAATGAAAAACTGTTTTTT
TRBJ1-2 TRBD1 . 14 TRBV27 CASRRQGATYGYTF TGTGCCAGCAGAAGACAGGGGGCTACGTATGGCTACACCTTC
TRBJ2-5 . . 14 TRBV6-6 CASTITLGRETQYF TGTGCCAGCACGATTACGCTGGGGCGAGAGACCCAGTACTTC
TRBJ2-1 TRBD2 . 18 TRBV3-1/TRBV3-2 CASSRGSGRRQVYNEQFF TGTGCCAGCAGCCGAGGTAGCGGGAGGAGGCAGGTTTACAATGAGCAGTTCTTC
TRBJ1-5 TRBD1 . 15 TRBV5-1 CAHPPPDRASQPQHF TGCGCCCATCCCCCTCCGGACAGGGCGAGTCAGCCCCAGCATTTT
TRBJ2-1 . . 12 TRBV7-2 CASSPTFLEQFF TGTGCCAGCAGCCCGACATTTCTTGAGCAGTTCTTC
TRBJ1-4 TRBD1 . 14 TRBV18 CASSLGQGIEKLFF TGTGCCAGCTCACTCGGACAGGGGATTGAAAAACTGTTTTTT
TRBJ2-3 . . 16 TRBV5-4 CASSSGGGRVTDTQYF TGTGCCAGCAGCTCTGGAGGTGGCAGGGTTACCGATACGCAGTATTTT
TRBJ1-4 TRBD1 . 15 TRBV6-5 CASSLQGAPNEKLFF TGTGCCAGCAGTCTACAGGGGGCACCTAATGAAAAACTGTTTTTT
TRBJ2-2 . . 13 TRBV5-1 CASRTVNTGELFF TGCGCCAGTAGGACGGTGAACACCGGGGAGCTGTTTTTT